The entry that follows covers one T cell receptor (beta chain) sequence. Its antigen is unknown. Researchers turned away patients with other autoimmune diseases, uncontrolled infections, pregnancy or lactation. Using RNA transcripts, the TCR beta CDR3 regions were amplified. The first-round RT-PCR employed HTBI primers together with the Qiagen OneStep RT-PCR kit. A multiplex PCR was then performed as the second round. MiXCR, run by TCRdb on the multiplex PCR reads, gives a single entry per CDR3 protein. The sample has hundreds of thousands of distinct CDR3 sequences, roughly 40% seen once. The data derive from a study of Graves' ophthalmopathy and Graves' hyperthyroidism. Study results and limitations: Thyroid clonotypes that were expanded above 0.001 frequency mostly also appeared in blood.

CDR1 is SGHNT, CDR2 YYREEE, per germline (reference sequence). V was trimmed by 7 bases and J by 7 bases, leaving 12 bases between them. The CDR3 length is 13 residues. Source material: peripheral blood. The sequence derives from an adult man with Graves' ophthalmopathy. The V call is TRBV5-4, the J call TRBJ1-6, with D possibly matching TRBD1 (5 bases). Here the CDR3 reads CASHRDSNSPLHF. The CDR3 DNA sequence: TGTGCCAGCCACCGAGACAGCAATTCACCCCTCCACTTT.